One T cell receptor beta chain is described in this entry. The antigen is not known. Clones were sequenced by immunoSEQ multiplex PCR, and TCRdb holds only the in-frame ones, with some missing. The profile shows around 66,000 clones, 93% of them singletons. The sample comes from a study of T cells after posttransplantation cyclophosphamide. The study, taken as a whole, reports: TRB clonality was highly associated with recipient CMV seropositivity and reactivation. Skin or GI-infiltrating T cells shared few TRB sequences with blood.

With 0 bases removed from V and 6 bases from J, the gap between germline ends came to 12 bases. Germline CDR1 is SGHRS and CDR2 is YFSETQ. This CDR3 has 14 residues. This related bone marrow graft donor gave peripheral blood on the day of marrow donation. This TCR was sampled from a woman aged 25 to 39 in good health and a related stem cell transplant donor. The chain links TRBV5-1 to TRBJ1-2; D may be TRBD1 (5 bases). The specimen was PBMCs. In DNA, the CDR3 is TGCGCCAGCAGCTTGGAGGGAGACAGCCATGGCTACACCTTC. Amino acid sequence: CASSLEGDSHGYTF.